This T cell receptor (beta chain) was recovered during a study of blood T cell repertoires in COVID-19. Overall study context: From T cells, B-cell-depleted T cells, or PBMCs came the material, which was cDNA or gDNA.

The CDR3 has 14 residues. The V end lost 1 base, the J end lost 3 bases, and 9 bases lay between the germline ends. Germline V gene lookup returns CDR1 SNHLY and CDR2 FYNNEI. Clones were read by immunoSEQ multiplex PCR, and TCRdb kept only the in-frame ones, dropping some. The sample includes around 50,000 clones, roughly 80% of them seen just once. Each participant's cohort was designated according to participant-reported clinical history. The origin of this receptor is a woman aged 45-60 years with acute COVID-19. The V and J genes are TRBV2 and TRBJ2-5, with a weak D call TRBD2 (5 bases). Specimen: PBMCs or T cells enriched from blood (not recorded which). The CDR3: CASSEESGEETQYF. The CDR3 nucleotides read TGTGCCAGCAGTGAAGAGTCCGGGGAAGAGACCCAGTACTTC.